These T cell receptor beta chains were read from a single sample in a study of spatial heterogeneity in lung cancer. One entry per CDR3 protein results from TCRdb running MiXCR on the 5' RACE reads. Here the sample spans about 3,100 distinct CDR3 sequences, over 3.5% being singletons. The material was normal lung tissue next to the tumor, obtained at surgery. Every receptor here comes from a male donor with early-stage non-small cell lung cancer. CDR3s include the opening cysteine and the closing phenylalanine or tryptophan. The D gene is left open where the match is weak. Where a row states a size, it is once, few, many or the class of an expanded clone; other rows omit it.

j_call,d_call,clone_size,v_call,cdr3_nt,cdr3_aa
TRBJ2-2,TRBD2,few,TRBV6-1,TGTGCCAGCAGGTTGGGACTAGCTTCCGGGGAGCTGTTTTTT,CASRLGLASGELFF
TRBJ2-3,TRBD2,medium-sized,TRBV6-2/TRBV6-3,TGTGCCAGCAGGACTAGCTCTGATACGCAGTATTTT,CASRTSSDTQYF
TRBJ2-1,.,large,TRBV12-3/TRBV12-4,TGTGCCAGCAGTAGCATCATCGGAGGGAATGAGCAGTTCTTC,CASSSIIGGNEQFF
TRBJ2-1,.,medium-sized,TRBV11-2,TGTGCCAGCAGCTCCCCCGGGACAAAGTACAATGAGCAGTTCTTC,CASSSPGTKYNEQFF
TRBJ1-1,TRBD1,many,TRBV5-1,TGCGCCAGCAGCTCCGGGACAGGGGGGACCATGAACACTGAAGCTTTCTTT,CASSSGTGGTMNTEAFF
TRBJ1-1,.,medium-sized,TRBV27,TGTGCCAGCAGTTTAGGAGGAGAGACTGAAGCTTTCTTT,CASSLGGETEAFF
TRBJ2-3,TRBD2,many,TRBV29-1,TGCAGCGTTGAACCCAGCGGGGGGCGGGTAGATACGCAGTATTTT,CSVEPSGGRVDTQYF
TRBJ2-2,.,medium-sized,TRBV28,TGTGCCAGCAGTGACAGGCGCATGACCGGGGAGCTGTTTTTT,CASSDRRMTGELFF
TRBJ2-5,.,.,TRBV4-1,TGCGCCAGCAGCCAAGAGGGGGTTGGAGAGACCCAGTACTTC,CASSQEGVGETQYF
TRBJ2-7,.,medium-sized,TRBV6-5,TGTGCCAGCAGTTACAATTTGGTTTACGAGCAGTACTTC,CASSYNLVYEQYF
TRBJ2-1,.,few,TRBV20-1,TGCAGTGCTAGAGATGAGGCAGGGGCCCATGAGCAGTTCTTC,CSARDEAGAHEQFF
TRBJ2-2,TRBD2,large,TRBV9,TGTGCCAGCAGCGTAGCTAGCGGGAGCACCGGGGAGCTGTTTTTT,CASSVASGSTGELFF
TRBJ2-3,TRBD2,medium-sized,TRBV6-1,TGTGCCAGCAGTGAAACTAGCGGGGGGGCAGATACGCAGTATTTT,CASSETSGGADTQYF
TRBJ2-7,.,.,TRBV25-1,TGTGCCAGCAGTGTCCTAGACCCCTACGAGCAGTACTTC,CASSVLDPYEQYF
TRBJ2-3,TRBD1,medium-sized,TRBV5-1,TGCGCGTGCAGGCAGGGGGCTTCACTTTTCACAGATACGCAGTATTTT,CACRQGASLFTDTQYF
TRBJ2-3,TRBD1,medium-sized,TRBV30,TGTGCCTGGAGCCGAACGAAGACAGGGGACACAGATACGCAGTATTTT,CAWSRTKTGDTDTQYF
TRBJ2-7,TRBD1,few,TRBV6-5,TGTGCCAGCAGTTCCCCGGGACAGGGTTACGAGCAGTACTTC,CASSSPGQGYEQYF
TRBJ2-1,TRBD2,large,TRBV5-1,TGCGCCAGCAGCTTGTCTACTAGCGGGAGTAGGTACAATGAGCAGTTCTTC,CASSLSTSGSRYNEQFF
TRBJ1-2,.,few,TRBV19,TGTGCCAGTAGTAGAGAAGAGGGCCCCTATGGCTACACCTTC,CASSREEGPYGYTF
TRBJ1-5,.,medium-sized,TRBV6-5,TGTGCCAGCCGCGGGGGGCCAGGGAAGCCCCAGCATTTT,CASRGGPGKPQHF
TRBJ1-1,TRBD1,medium-sized,TRBV10-2,TGCGCCAGCAGGAACTGGGGACAGCCGAACACTGAAGCTTTCTTT,CASRNWGQPNTEAFF
TRBJ1-2,.,many,TRBV5-1,TGCGCCAGCAGAGTTTGGCAAACCTATGGCTACACCTTC,CASRVWQTYGYTF
TRBJ2-1,TRBD1,medium-sized,TRBV6-2/TRBV6-3,TGTGCCAGCAGCCTGACAGGGCTCGCCTACAATGAGCAGTTCTTC,CASSLTGLAYNEQFF
TRBJ1-1,.,medium-sized,TRBV10-3,TGTGCCATCAGTGAGAGGGAGACCATGATTGGGAACACTGAAGCTTTCTTT,CAISERETMIGNTEAFF